This TCR beta chain was sequenced for a study of cytomegalovirus exposure and HLA in healthy donors. This CDR3 comprises 13 residues. V lost 4 bases and J 9 bases, leaving 12 bases between the germline ends. Germline assignment: CDR1 KGHSH and CDR2 LQKENI. On this clone: Its antigen is unknown.

Sequenced by immunoSEQ multiplex PCR; TCRdb stores in-frame clones only, minus some. The sample holds tens of thousands of clones, approximately 95% seen once. The donors were members of the validation cohort, which comprised 90 to 150 subjects and was separate from the first cohort of several hundred subjects. Overall study results and limits: That first-cohort TCR clusters tended to co-occur in the approximately 110 validation repertoires was found in a later analysis. Many donors carried some public TCRs, although rarity characterized most TCR sequences. There were 150 to 200 TCR beta chains listed as cytomegalovirus-associated.

The V and J genes are TRBV18 and TRBJ2-2; TRBD1 is a possible D gene (5 bases). This clonotype originated in a woman aged 18-29 years in good health and CMV-seropositive. Material for sequencing was PBMCs. CDR3 sequence: CASSLTQGWELFF. The CDR3 DNA follows: TGTGCCAGCTCACTCACCCAGGGCTGGGAGCTGTTTTTT.